This entry features one T cell receptor (beta chain) sequence. There is no known antigen for this receptor. Per-nucleotide qualities are absent, and no much larger clonotype sits a single base away. Measured from the cysteine to the phenylalanine, the CDR3 is 18 residues long. Only the CDR3 part of the read is kept: 54 bases, read in frame from the first base. The germline V gene encodes CDR1 LGHNT and CDR2 FRNRAP. V is pruned by 1 base and J by 3 bases, leaving 5 bases of the junction without a gene match. This record belongs to a study of blood T cell repertoires in COVID-19 (dated by TCRdb to 2020 to 2021). Looking at the study overall: The collaborator samples originated in the United States, Italy and Spain and spanned the acute and convalescent phases of COVID-19. The repertoires were made available in a free public database intended to serve as a resource for research on the immune response to SARS-CoV-2. The sample metadata nearly always contained a de-identified subject ID, COVID-19 status, age in years and sex. The material from the prospective study consisted of cDNA or gDNA derived from T cells, B-cell-depleted T cells, or PBMCs. Subjects who had been exposed to COVID-19, were actively infected with it, or had recovered from it provided the deeply sampled blood TCRbeta repertoires that made up the dataset. Where available, HLA class I and class II types were obtained from metadata supplied by the sample provider rather than from assay-based typing. Samples were obtained from the ongoing ImmuneRACE study (first 160 participants) and from over 1,000 subjects provided by 6 global collaborators. General study outcomes and caveats: How much clinical and demographic metadata was included differed by source and by participant, and the metadata was provided uncurated.

TCRbeta CDR3 regions were amplified from genomic DNA using the immunoSEQ Assay, a bias-controlled multiplex PCR. Regarding the original processing steps: Nucleated cell counts per sample were estimated from amplification of reference gene primers within the assay. To quantify the absolute abundance of each unique TCRbeta CDR3 rearrangement, sequence reads were collapsed and filtered. For each sample, productive Simpson clonality was calculated as the square root of Simpson's diversity index across productive rearrangements. TCRdb's version of the immuneACCESS table is confined to in-frame rearrangements and falls short of the full clone set. An unresolved V gene accounts for under half of the shortfall where checked; the remainder is of unknown origin. That table is the source of V, J and clone size, and D and trimming were worked out from the DNA. This sample lists some 340,000 clones; around 85% were detected once. The top ten clones comprise roughly 3.6% of the sample.

The collaborating institutions used their own protocols to collect whole blood in K2EDTA tubes. For TCRbeta analysis, collaborators shipped samples as frozen whole blood, isolated PBMCs, or DNA extracted from either of those sample types. The chain employs TRBV12-5 and TRBJ2-2; TRBD2 agrees with 13 junctional bases. This receptor was taken from a woman between 18 and 29 years old with acute or convalescent COVID-19. Sequencing used peripheral blood. The CDR3 protein: CASGLAGLAGLDTGELFF. The sequence in DNA is TGTGCTAGTGGTTTGGCGGGACTAGCGGGGCTGGACACCGGGGAGCTGTTTTTT.